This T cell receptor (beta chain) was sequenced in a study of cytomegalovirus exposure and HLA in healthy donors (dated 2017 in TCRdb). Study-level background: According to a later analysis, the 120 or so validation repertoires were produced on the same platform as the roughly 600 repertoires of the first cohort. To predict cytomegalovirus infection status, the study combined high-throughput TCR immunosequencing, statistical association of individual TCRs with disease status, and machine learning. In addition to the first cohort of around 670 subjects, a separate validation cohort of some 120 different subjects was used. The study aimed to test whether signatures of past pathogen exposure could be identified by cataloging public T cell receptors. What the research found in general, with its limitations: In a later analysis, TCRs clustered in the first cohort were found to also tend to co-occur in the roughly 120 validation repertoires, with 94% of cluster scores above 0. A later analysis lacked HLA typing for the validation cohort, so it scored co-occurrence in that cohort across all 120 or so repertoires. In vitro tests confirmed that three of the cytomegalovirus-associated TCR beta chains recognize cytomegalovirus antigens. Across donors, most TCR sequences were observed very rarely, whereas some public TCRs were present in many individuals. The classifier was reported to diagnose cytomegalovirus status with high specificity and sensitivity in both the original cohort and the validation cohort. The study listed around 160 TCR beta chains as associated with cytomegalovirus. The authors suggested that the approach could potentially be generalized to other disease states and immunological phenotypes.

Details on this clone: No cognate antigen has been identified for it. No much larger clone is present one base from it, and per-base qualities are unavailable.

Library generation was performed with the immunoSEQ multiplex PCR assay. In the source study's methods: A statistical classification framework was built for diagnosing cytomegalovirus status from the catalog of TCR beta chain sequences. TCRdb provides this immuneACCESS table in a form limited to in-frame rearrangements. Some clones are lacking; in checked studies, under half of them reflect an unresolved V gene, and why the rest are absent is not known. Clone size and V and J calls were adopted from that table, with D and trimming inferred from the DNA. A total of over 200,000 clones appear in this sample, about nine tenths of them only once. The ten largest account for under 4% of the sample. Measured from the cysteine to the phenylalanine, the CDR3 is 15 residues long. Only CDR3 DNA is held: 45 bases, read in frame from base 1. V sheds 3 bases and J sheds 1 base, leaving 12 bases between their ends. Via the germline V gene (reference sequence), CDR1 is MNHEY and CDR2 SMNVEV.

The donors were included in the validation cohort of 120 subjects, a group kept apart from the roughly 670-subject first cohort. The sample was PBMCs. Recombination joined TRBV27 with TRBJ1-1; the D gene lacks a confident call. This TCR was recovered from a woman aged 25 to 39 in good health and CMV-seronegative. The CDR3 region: CASSFGDTANTEAFF. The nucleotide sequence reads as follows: TGTGCCAGCAGTTTTGGAGACACAGCGAACACTGAAGCTTTCTTT.